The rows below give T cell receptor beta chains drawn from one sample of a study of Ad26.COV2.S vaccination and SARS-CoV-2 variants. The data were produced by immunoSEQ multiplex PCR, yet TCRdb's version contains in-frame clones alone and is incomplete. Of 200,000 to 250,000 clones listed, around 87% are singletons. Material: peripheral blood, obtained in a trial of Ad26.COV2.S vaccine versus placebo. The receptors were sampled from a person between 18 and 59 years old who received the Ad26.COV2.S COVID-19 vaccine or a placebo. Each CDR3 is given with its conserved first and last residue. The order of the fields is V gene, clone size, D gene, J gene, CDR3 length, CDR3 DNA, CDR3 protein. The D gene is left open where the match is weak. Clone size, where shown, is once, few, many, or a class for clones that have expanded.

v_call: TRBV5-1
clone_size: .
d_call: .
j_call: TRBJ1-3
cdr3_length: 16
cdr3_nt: TGCGCCAGCAGCTTGGGACCGAGATTCTCTGGAAACACCATATATTTT
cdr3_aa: CASSLGPRFSGNTIYF

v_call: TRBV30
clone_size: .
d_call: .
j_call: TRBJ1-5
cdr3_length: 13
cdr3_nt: TGTGCCTGGAGTCCACAGCCAAATCAGCCCCAGCATTTT
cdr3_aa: CAWSPQPNQPQHF

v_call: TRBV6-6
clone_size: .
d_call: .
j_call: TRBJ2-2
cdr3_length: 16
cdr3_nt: TGTGCCAGCATCACACGGGAGGGGGCAATCACCGGGGAGCTGTTTTTT
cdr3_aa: CASITREGAITGELFF

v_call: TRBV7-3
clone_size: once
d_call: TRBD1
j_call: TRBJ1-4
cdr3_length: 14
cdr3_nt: TGTGCCAGCAGCTTACGCAGGGGGGATGAAAAACTGTTTTTT
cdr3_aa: CASSLRRGDEKLFF

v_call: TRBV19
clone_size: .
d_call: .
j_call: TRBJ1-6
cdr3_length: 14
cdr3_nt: TGTGCCAGTAGTATGAAAGGGGTTTATTCACCCCTCCACTTT
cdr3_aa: CASSMKGVYSPLHF

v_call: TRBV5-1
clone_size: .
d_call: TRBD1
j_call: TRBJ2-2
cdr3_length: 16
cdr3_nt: TGCGCCAGCAGCCCCGGGACAGGGTCCGGGGCCGGGGAGCTGTTTTTT
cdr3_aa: CASSPGTGSGAGELFF

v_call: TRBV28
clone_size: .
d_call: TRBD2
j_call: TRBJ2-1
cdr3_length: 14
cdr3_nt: TGTGCCAGCAGTCAGGCGGGAGCCTACAATGAGCAGTTCTTC
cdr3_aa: CASSQAGAYNEQFF

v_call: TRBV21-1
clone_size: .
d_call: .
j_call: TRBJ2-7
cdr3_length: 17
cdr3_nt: TGTGCCAGCAGCAAAGCACGGGCAGGGGGTCGATCCTACGAGCAGTACTTC
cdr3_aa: CASSKARAGGRSYEQYF

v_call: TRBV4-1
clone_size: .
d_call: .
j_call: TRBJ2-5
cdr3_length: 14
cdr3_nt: TGCGCCAGCAGCCAAGACGGAGTTCGGGAGACCCAGTACTTC
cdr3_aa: CASSQDGVRETQYF

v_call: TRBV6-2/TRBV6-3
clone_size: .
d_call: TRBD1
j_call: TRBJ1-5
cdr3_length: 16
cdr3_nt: TGTGCCAGCAGTTACGAAATTACCGGGACAGGGAAGCCCCAGCATTTT
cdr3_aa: CASSYEITGTGKPQHF

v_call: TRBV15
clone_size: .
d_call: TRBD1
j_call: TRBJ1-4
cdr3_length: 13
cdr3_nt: TGTGCCACCAGCACAGGGGGCAGTGAAAAACTGTTTTTT
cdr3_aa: CATSTGGSEKLFF

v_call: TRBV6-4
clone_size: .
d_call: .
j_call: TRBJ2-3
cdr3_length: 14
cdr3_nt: TGTGCCAGCAGAATGGAAGGATGGACAGATACGCAGTATTTT
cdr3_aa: CASRMEGWTDTQYF

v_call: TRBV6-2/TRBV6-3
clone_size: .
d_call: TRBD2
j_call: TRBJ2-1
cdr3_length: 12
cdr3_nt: TGTGCCAGCAGTTCGGGGACTAGGGAGCAGTTCTTC
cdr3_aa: CASSSGTREQFF

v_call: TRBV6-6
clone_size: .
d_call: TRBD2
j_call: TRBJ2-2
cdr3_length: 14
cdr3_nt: TGTGCCAGCAGTTCGGGGGAGGGCACCGGGGAGCTGTTTTTT
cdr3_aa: CASSSGEGTGELFF

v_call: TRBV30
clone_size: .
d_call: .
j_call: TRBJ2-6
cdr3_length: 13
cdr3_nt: TGTGCCTGGAGTGTTTCTGGGGCCAACGTCCTGACTTTC
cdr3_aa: CAWSVSGANVLTF

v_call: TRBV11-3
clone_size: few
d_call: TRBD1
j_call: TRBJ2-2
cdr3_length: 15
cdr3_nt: TGTGCCAGCAGCCCCGGGACAGCGAACACCGGGGAGCTGTTTTTT
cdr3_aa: CASSPGTANTGELFF

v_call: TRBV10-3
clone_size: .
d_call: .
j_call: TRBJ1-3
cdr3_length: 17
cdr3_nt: TGTGCCATCAGTGTGGAATGGCAGGCCGCGTCTGGAAACACCATATATTTT
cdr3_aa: CAISVEWQAASGNTIYF

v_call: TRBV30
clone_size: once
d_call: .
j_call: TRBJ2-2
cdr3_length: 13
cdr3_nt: TGTGCCTGGAGTCCAGGGACGACCGGGGAGCTGTTTTTT
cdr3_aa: CAWSPGTTGELFF

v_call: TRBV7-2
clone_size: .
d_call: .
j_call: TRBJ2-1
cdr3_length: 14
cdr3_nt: TGTGCCAGCAGCTTAGTTGGGGGTGACAATGAGCAGTTCTTC
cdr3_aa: CASSLVGGDNEQFF

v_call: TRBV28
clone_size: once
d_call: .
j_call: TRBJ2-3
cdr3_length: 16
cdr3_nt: TGTGCCAGCAGTTTAAAGTCAGGAGAGGTCACAGATACGCAGTATTTT
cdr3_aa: CASSLKSGEVTDTQYF

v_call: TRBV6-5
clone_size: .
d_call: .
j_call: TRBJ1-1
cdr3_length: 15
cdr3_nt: TGTGCCAGCAGTCTTGAGGACGGACGGACAGCTGAAGCTTTCTTT
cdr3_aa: CASSLEDGRTAEAFF

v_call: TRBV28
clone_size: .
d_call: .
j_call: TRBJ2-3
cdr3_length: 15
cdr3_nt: TGTGCCAGCAGTACCCTGGGTAGGGGCACAGATACGCAGTATTTT
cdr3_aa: CASSTLGRGTDTQYF

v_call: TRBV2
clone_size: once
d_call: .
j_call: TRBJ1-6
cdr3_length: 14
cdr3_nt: TGTGCCAGCAGTGAATGGGGGAATAATTCACCCCTCCACTTT
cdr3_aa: CASSEWGNNSPLHF

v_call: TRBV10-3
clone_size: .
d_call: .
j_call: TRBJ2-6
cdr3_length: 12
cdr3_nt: TGTGCCATTGACTCTGGGGCCAACGTCCTGACTTTC
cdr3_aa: CAIDSGANVLTF

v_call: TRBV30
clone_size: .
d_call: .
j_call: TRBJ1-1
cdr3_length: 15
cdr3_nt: TGTGCCTGGATATTGGGGGGGGCCTTGGCCACTGAAGCTTTCTTT
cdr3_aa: CAWILGGALATEAFF

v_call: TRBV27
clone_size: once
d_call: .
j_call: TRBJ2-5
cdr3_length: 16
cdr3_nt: TGTGCCAGCAGTTTACTTTCCCCTCCTGGGCGCGAGACCCAGTACTTC
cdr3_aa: CASSLLSPPGRETQYF

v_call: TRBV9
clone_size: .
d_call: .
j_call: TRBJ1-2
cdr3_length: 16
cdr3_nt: TGTGCCAGCAGCGTAGAGGGGGATGGGGACAACTATGGCTACACCTTC
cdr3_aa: CASSVEGDGDNYGYTF

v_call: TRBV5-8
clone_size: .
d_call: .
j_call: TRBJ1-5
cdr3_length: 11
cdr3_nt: TGTGCCAGCAGCTTAGATGGGCCCCAGCATTTT
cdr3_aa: CASSLDGPQHF

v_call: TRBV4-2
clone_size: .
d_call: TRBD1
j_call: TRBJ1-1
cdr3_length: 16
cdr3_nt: TGTGCCAGCAGCCAAGGGACAGGGGGTTTGAACACTGAAGCTTTCTTT
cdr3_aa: CASSQGTGGLNTEAFF

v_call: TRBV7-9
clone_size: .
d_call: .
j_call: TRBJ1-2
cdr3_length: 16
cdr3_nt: TGTGCCAGCAGCTTAGTTCGGGATGGTTTTCAGGATGGCTACACCTTC
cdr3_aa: CASSLVRDGFQDGYTF

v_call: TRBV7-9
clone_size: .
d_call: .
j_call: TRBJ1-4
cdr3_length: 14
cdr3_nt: TGTGCCAGCAGCTGGGGACAACTAAATGAAAAACTGTTTTTT
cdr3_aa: CASSWGQLNEKLFF

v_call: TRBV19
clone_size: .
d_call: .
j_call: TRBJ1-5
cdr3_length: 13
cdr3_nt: TGTGCCAGTCTCGAGGGGGGCAATCAGCCCCAGCATTTT
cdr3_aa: CASLEGGNQPQHF

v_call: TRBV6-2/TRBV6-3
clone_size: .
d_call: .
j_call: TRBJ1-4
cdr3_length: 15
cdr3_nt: TGTGCCAGCAGTTACTGGGGGTCAACTAATGAAAAACTGTTTTTT
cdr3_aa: CASSYWGSTNEKLFF

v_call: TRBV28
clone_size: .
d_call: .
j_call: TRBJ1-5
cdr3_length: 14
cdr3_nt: TGTGCCAGCAGTTTACGGGGTGGCAATCAGCCCCAGCATTTT
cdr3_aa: CASSLRGGNQPQHF

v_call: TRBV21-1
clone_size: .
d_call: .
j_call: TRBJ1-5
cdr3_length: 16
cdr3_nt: TGTGCCAGCAGCGATAGAACAGGGGGCGGAAATCAGCCCCAGCATTTT
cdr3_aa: CASSDRTGGGNQPQHF

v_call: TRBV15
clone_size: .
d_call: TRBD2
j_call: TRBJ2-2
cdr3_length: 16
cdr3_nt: TGTGCCACCAGCGGACTAGCGGGGGTTGTCACCGGGGAGCTGTTTTTT
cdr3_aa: CATSGLAGVVTGELFF

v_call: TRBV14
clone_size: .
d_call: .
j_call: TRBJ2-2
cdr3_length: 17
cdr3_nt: TGTGCCAGCAGCCAAGCTCGGGGAGGGGGAGACACCGGGGAGCTGTTTTTT
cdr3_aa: CASSQARGGGDTGELFF

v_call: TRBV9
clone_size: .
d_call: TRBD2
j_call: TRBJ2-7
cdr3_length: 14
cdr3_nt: TGTGCCAGCAGCCGACTAGCGGAAAACTACGAGCAGTACTTC
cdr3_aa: CASSRLAENYEQYF

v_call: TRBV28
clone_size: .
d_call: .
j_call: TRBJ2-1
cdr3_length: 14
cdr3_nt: TGTGCCAGCAGTTTAACAGGGCCCCGGAATGAGCAGTTCTTC
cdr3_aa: CASSLTGPRNEQFF

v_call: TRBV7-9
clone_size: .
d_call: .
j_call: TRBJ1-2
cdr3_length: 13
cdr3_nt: TGTGCCAGCAGCTCAGTCCAGGGCGGAGGCTACACCTTC
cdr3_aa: CASSSVQGGGYTF

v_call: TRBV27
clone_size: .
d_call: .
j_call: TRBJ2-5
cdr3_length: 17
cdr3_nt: TGTGCCAGCAGTCAGGGGGGGGGCCGAAGGTACCAAGAGACCCAGTACTTC
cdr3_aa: CASSQGGGRRYQETQYF

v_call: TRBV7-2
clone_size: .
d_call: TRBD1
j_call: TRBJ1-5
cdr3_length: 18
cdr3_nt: TGTGCCAGCAGCTTAGCGCGGACAGGGGTTGGGCGCAATCAGCCCCAGCATTTT
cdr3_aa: CASSLARTGVGRNQPQHF

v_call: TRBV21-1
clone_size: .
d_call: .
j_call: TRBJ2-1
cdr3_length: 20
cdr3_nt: TGTGCCAGCAGCAAAAGAAAGTTTGGATTGGGACAGGGCCCTCGGGATGAGCAGTTCTTC
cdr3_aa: CASSKRKFGLGQGPRDEQFF

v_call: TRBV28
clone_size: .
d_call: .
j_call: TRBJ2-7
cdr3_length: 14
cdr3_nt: TGTGCCAGCAGTTCGCCAGCAGGCCTCTACGAGCAGTACTTC
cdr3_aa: CASSSPAGLYEQYF

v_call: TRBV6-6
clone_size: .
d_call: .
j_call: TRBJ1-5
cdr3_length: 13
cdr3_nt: TGTGCCAGCAGTTGGGACGGCTATCAGCCCCAGCATTTT
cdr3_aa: CASSWDGYQPQHF

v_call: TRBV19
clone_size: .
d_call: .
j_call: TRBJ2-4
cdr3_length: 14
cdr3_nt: TGTGCCAGTAGTATAATAGGGGCCAAAAACATTCAGTACTTC
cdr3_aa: CASSIIGAKNIQYF

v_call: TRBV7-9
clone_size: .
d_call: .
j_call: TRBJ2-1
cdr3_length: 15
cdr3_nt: TGTGCCAGCAGCTTAGCAACTAGTTCCGTCAATGAGCAGTTCTTC
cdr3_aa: CASSLATSSVNEQFF

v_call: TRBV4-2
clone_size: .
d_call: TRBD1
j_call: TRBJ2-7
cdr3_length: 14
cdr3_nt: TGTGCCAGCAGCCCAACCGGGACAGCCTACGAGCAGTACTTC
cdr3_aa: CASSPTGTAYEQYF

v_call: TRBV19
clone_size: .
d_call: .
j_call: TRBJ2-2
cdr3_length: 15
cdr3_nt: TGTGCCAGTAGTATAGTAGGGGGTAACACCGGGGAGCTGTTTTTT
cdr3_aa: CASSIVGGNTGELFF

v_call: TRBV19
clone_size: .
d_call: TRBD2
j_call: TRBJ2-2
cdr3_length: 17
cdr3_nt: TGTGCCAGTAGTTTACTAGCGGGAGGGCCTAACACCGGGGAGCTGTTTTTT
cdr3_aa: CASSLLAGGPNTGELFF

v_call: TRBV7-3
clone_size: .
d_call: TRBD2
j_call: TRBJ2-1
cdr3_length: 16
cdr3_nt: TGTGCCAGCAGCTTATTAGGCGGGGGGTTCTACAATGAGCAGTTCTTC
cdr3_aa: CASSLLGGGFYNEQFF

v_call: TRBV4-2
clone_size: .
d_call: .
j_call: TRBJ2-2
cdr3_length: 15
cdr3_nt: TGTGCCAGCAGCCCGAAGGGTCTTCCGGATGGGGAGCTGTTTTTT
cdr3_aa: CASSPKGLPDGELFF